This T cell receptor (beta chain) was sequenced during a study of beta chain features in type 1 diabetes. In the study overall: Analysis included around 110,000,000 sorted cells drawn from all samples.

As every portion of the isolated RNA was reverse transcribed, the sequencing read expressed TCRB transcripts. Profiling relied on immunoSEQ multiplex PCR, and the TCRdb table lists in-frame clones only, not all of them. The table has 200,000 to 250,000 clones, more than 9% seen once; the top ten hold approximately 0.035%. With regard to this clone: Its antigen is undetermined.

General study results and limits: Patients with Type 1 diabetes showed moderately but significantly shorter TCRB CDR3s in all four CD4+ subsets.

The ends were cut back, 6 bases at V and 0 bases at J, with 11 bases in the middle. The CDR3 has 14 residues. Looked up from germline, CDR1 is WSHSY and CDR2 is SAAADI. Via CD45RO/CCR7/CD25/CD127/CD95/CD27, cells of the CD4+ naive, central memory, regulatory and stem cell-like memory subsets were sorted. This chain uses TRBV10-2 with TRBJ1-1; D is perhaps TRBD1 (6 bases). The source is a woman under 30 in good health. The sequenced sample was naive CD4+ T cells from blood. The CDR3 protein is CASRDSLMNTEAFF. In DNA, the CDR3 is TGCGCCAGCAGGGACAGCCTCATGAACACTGAAGCTTTCTTT.